The 10 T cell receptor beta chains given below trace back to one sample, sequenced in a study of cytomegalovirus exposure and HLA in healthy donors. PCR amplification relied on 60 Vbeta primers (plus 13 Jbeta primers). Some clones are missing from TCRdb's copy, which holds only in-frame ones; the method was immunoSEQ multiplex PCR. The table has around 150,000 clones, 86% seen once. The source material was PBMCs. Receptor source: a woman younger than 35 in good health and CMV-seronegative.

The V and J genes are TRBV6-1 and TRBJ1-4, with 7 bases identical to TRBD1. CDR1 and CDR2 from the germline V gene are MNHNS and SASEGT. The CDR3 is 14 amino acids. Losses at the gene ends were 11 bases for V and 4 bases for J; bases not matched to a gene: 10. The CDR3 coding sequence is TGTGCCGGAAGGGACAGCCGACTTAATGAAAAACTGTTTTTT. Translation: CAGRDSRLNEKLFF.

The genes are TRBV28 and TRBJ2-3; perhaps TRBD1 as D (6 bases). The CDR3 runs 16 residues. V was shortened by 4 bases and J by 3 bases, with 17 bases between the two germline ends. Germline V gene data show CDR1 as MDHEN and CDR2 as SYDVKM. CDR3 in DNA: TGTGCCAGCAGTTCCTACAGGGCGCGTTCGACAGATACGCAGTATTTT. As protein: CASSSYRARSTDTQYF.

The V gene is TRBV27, the J gene TRBJ1-5; 7 positions agree with TRBD1. There are 15 residues in the CDR3. CDR1 is MNHEY, CDR2 SMNVEV, per germline (reference sequence). The V and J ends lost 6 bases and 15 bases, in that order; junction bases with no gene match: 20. The CDR3 DNA sequence: TGTGCCAGCAGGAACACAGGGGCGCGGGGAGCGAAAGTGCATTTT. Its protein is CASRNTGARGAKVHF.

The rearrangement uses TRBV6-5 and TRBJ2-3, with D unresolved. This CDR3 has 15 residues. Germline CDR1 and CDR2: MNHEY and SVGAGI. With 5 bases removed from V and 4 bases from J, the gap between germline ends came to 16 bases. CDR3 in DNA: TGTGCCAGCAGTCCTGAATTTGGGCTCGCAGATACGCAGTATTTT. This sequence encodes CASSPEFGLADTQYF.

The chain is built from TRBV27 and TRBJ2-7; 9 nucleotides line up with TRBD2. Germline lookup yields CDR1 MNHEY and CDR2 SMNVEV (reference sequence). V lost 5 bases and J lost 0; bases outside the gene matches: 8. There are 16 residues in the CDR3. CDR3 sequence reads: CASSLSGGRSSYEQYF. CDR3 DNA sequence: TGTGCCAGCAGTCTTAGCGGGGGAAGGAGCTCCTACGAGCAGTACTTC.

The genes are TRBV7-3 and TRBJ2-2, with 7 bases lining up with TRBD2. The CDR3 extends over 16 amino acids. Trimming at V came to 1 base and at J to 4 bases, leaving 6 bases not matched to a gene. Germline V CDR1 and CDR2: SGHTA, FQGTGA. In nucleotides, the CDR3 is TGTGCCAGCAGCTTAAATAGGGTAGCGGGCACCGGGGAGCTGTTTTTT. It encodes CASSLNRVAGTGELFF.

The V and J genes are TRBV5-1 and TRBJ1-4; D might be TRBD1 (6 bases). Germline V gene lookup returns CDR1 SGHRS and CDR2 YFSETQ. The CDR3 extends over 16 amino acids. Trimming stripped 5 bases from V and 5 bases from J, with 19 bases between. As DNA, the CDR3 is TGCGCCAGCAGTTACTTACAAGGGGGAACCAATGAAAAACTGTTTTTT. It codes for CASSYLQGGTNEKLFF.

The V and J genes are TRBV15 and TRBJ2-3, with 7 bases fitting TRBD2. The CDR3 is made up of 16 amino acids. Trimming took 0 bases from V and 4 from J; bases not matched to a gene: 7. Per the germline V gene, CDR1 is LNHNV and CDR2 is YYDKDF (reference sequence). In nucleotides, the CDR3 is TGTGCCACCAGCAGAGATCGGGGCGGGAGTGCAGATACGCAGTATTTT. Amino acid sequence: CATSRDRGGSADTQYF.

The chain joins TRBV27 to TRBJ2-1, with 8 bases that match TRBD2. The ends lost 0 bases at V and 4 bases at J; junction bases unmatched: 2. The CDR3 has 15 amino acids. Germline CDR1 and CDR2: MNHEY and SMNVEV (reference sequence). The CDR3: CASSLSRGGYNEQFF. Written as DNA, the CDR3 is TGTGCCAGCAGTTTATCCCGGGGGGGGTACAATGAGCAGTTCTTC.

The genes are TRBV7-9 and TRBJ2-5; TRBD2 aligns across 10 bases. The CDR3 runs 16 residues. V shed 5 bases, J shed 4 bases, and the junction held 10 bases outside the gene matches. Germline V lookup: CDR1 SEHNR, CDR2 FQNEAQ (reference sequence). The CDR3 loop is CASSPLLAGVGETQYF. In DNA, the CDR3 is TGTGCCAGCAGCCCCCTCCTAGCGGGAGTTGGAGAGACCCAGTACTTC.